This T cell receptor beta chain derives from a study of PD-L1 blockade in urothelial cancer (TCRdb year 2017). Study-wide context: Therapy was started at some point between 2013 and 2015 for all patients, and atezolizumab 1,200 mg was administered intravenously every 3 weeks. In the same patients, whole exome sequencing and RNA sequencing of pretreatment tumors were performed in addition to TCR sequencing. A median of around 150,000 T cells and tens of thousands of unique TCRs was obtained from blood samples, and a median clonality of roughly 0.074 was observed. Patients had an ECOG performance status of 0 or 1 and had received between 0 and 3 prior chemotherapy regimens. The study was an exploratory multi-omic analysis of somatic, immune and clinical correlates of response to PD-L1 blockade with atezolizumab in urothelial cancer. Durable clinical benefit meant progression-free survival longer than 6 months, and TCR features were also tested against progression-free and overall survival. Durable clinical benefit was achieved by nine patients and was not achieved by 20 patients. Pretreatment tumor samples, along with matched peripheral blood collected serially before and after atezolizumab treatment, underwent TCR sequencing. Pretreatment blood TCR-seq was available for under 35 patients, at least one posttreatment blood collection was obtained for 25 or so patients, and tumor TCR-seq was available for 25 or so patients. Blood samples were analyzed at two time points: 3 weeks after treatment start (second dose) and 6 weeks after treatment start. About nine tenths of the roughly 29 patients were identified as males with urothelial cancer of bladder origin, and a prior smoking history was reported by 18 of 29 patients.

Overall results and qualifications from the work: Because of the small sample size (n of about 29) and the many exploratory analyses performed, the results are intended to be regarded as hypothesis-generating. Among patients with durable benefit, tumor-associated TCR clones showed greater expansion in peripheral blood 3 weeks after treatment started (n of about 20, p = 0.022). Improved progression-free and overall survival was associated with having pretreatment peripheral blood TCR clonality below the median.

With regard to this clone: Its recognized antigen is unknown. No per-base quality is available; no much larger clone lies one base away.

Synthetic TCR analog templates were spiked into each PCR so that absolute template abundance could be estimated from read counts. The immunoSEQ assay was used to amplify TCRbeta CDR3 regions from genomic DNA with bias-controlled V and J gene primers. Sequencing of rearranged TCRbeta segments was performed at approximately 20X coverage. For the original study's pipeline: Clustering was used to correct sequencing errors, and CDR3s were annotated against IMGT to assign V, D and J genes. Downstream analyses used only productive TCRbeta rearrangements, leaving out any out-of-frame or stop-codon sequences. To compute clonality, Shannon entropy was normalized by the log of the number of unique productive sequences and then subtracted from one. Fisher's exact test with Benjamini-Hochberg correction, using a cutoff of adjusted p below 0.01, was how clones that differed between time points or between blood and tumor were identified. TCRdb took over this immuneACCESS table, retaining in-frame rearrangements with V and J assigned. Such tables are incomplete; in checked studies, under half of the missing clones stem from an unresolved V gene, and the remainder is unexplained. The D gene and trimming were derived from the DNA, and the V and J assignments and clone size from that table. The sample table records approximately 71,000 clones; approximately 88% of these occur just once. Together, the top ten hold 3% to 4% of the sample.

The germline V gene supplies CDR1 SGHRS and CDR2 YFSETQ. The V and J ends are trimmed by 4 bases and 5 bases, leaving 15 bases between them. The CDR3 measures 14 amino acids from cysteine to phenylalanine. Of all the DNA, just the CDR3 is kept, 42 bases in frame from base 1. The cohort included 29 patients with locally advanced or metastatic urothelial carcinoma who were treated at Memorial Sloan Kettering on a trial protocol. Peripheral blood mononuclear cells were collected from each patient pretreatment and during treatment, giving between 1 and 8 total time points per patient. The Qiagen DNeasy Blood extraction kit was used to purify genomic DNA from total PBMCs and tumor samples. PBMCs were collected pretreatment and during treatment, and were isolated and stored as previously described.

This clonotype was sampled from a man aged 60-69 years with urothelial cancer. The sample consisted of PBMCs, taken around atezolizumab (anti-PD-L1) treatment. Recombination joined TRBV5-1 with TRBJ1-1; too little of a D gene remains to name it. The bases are TGCGCCAGCAGCCCCGGCGGCCCGACGACTGAAGCTTTCTTT. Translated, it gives CASSPGGPTTEAFF.